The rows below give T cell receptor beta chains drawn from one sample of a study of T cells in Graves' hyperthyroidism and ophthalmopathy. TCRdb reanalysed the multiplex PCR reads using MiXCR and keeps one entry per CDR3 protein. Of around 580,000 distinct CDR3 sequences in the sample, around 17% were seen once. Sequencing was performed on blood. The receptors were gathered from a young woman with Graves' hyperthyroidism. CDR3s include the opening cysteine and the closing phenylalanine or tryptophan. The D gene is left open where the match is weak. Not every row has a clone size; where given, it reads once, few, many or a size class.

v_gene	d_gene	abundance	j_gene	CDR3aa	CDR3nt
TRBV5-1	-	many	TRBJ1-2	CASSPTGLEGYTF	TGCGCCAGCAGTCCTACAGGGCTAGAAGGCTACACCTTC
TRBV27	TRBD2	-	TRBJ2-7	CASQRGLATSYEQYF	TGTGCCAGCCAGCGGGGATTAGCAACCTCCTACGAGCAGTACTTC
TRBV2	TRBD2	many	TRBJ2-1	CASDPGTNYNEQFF	TGTGCCAGCGACCCCGGGACTAATTACAATGAGCAGTTCTTC
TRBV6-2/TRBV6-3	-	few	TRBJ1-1	CASSPGQYGMDTEAFF	TGTGCCAGCAGCCCCGGACAGTACGGTATGGACACTGAAGCTTTCTTT
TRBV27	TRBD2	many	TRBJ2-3	CASSLGPGLAGGDTQYF	TGTGCCAGCAGTTTAGGACCGGGACTAGCGGGAGGAGATACGCAGTATTTT
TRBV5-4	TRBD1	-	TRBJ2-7	CASSDRVFYEQYF	TGTGCCAGCAGCGACAGGGTTTTTTACGAGCAGTACTTC
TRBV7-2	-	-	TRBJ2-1	CASSLGGDISYNEQFF	TGTGCCAGCAGCTTAGGTGGGGATATCTCCTACAATGAGCAGTTCTTC
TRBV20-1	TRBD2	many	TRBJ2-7	CSANAGSGRAYEQYF	TGCAGTGCTAATGCCGGGAGCGGGAGGGCCTACGAGCAGTACTTC
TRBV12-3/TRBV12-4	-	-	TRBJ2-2	CASSQPPVTGTGELFF	TGCGCCAGCAGCCAACCCCCTGTCACGGGCACCGGGGAGCTGTTTTTT
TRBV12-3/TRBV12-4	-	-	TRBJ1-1	CASSLRGVTEAFF	TGTGCCAGCAGTTTAAGAGGGGTGACTGAAGCTTTCTTT
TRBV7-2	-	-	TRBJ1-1	CASSLGVGVSTEAFF	TGTGCCAGCAGCTTAGGTGTCGGGGTTTCGACTGAAGCTTTCTTT
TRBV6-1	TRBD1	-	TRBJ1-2	CASSLKRAGQGYGYTF	TGTGCCAGCAGCCTGAAGAGGGCGGGACAGGGCTATGGCTACACCTTC
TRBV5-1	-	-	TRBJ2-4	CASSARGFGGNIQYF	TGCGCCAGCAGTGCCCGGGGCTTTGGGGGAAACATTCAGTACTTC
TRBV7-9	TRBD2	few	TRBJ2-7	CASSSLHGLAVFPYEQYF	TGTGCCAGCAGCTCCCTCCACGGACTAGCGGTATTTCCCTACGAGCAGTACTTC
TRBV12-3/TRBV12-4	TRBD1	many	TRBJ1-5	CASSGSRYRGRNSNQPQHF	TGTGCCAGCAGTGGCAGTCGGTACAGGGGAAGAAATAGCAATCAGCCCCAGCATTTT
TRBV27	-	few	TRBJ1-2	CASSLYPGASPNYGYTF	TGTGCCAGCAGTTTATACCCTGGGGCAAGTCCTAACTATGGCTACACCTTC
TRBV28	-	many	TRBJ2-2	CASTISGSTGELFF	TGTGCCAGCACCATTAGCGGTTCCACCGGGGAGCTGTTTTTT
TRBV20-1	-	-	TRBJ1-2	CSAWAWQGRGSGYTF	TGCAGTGCCTGGGCCTGGCAGGGAAGGGGTAGTGGCTACACCTTC
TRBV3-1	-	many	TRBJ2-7	CASSPDRTQRFSYEQYF	TGTGCCAGCAGCCCAGACCGCACCCAGCGGTTCTCCTACGAGCAGTACTTC
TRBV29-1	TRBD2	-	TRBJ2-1	CSVEPGLAGVHEQFF	TGCAGCGTAGAACCGGGACTAGCGGGAGTACATGAGCAGTTCTTC
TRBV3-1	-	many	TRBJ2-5	CASSQGLAAEETQYF	TGTGCCAGCAGCCAAGGTTTAGCGGCGGAGGAGACCCAGTACTTC
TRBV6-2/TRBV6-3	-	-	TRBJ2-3	CASSPRFSTDTQYF	TGTGCCAGCAGCCCACGATTTAGCACAGATACGCAGTATTTT
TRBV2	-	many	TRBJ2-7	CASSELGLRNEQYF	TGTGCCAGCAGTGAATTAGGGTTGAGGAACGAGCAGTACTTC
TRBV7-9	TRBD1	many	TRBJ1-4	CASKHSRTGREKLFF	TGTGCCAGCAAGCACTCCAGGACAGGGCGTGAAAAACTGTTTTTT
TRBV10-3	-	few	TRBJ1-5	CAISSGDQPQHF	TGTGCCATCAGTTCCGGGGATCAGCCCCAGCATTTT
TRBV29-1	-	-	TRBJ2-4	CSVEIRFGQGAKNIQYF	TGCAGCGTTGAAATCCGATTTGGGCAGGGAGCCAAAAACATTCAGTACTTC
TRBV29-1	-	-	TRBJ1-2	CSVEVGGRAGYTF	TGCAGCGTTGAAGTGGGGGGTAGGGCCGGCTACACCTTC
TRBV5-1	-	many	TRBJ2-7	CASSLVAAGEQYF	TGCGCCAGCAGCTTGGTGGCAGCGGGCGAGCAGTACTTC
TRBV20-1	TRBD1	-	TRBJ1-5	CSARAAGGLFQPQHF	TGCAGTGCTAGAGCGGCAGGGGGCCTTTTTCAGCCCCAGCATTTT
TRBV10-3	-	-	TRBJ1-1	CAISGTGGGVNTEAFF	TGTGCCATCAGTGGAACCGGGGGGGGTGTGAACACTGAAGCTTTCTTT
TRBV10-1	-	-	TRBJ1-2	CARQGSANYGYTF	TGCGCCAGACAAGGATCCGCTAACTATGGCTACACCTTC
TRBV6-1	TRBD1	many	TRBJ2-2	CASRGTANTGELFF	TGTGCCAGCAGAGGGACAGCGAACACCGGGGAGCTGTTTTTT
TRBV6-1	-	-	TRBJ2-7	CASSLSGGGEQYF	TGTGCCAGCAGTCTGTCCGGGGGAGGCGAGCAGTACTTC
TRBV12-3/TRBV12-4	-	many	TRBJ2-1	CASTTGVAGTYNEQFF	TGTGCCAGCACCACAGGGGTTGCCGGGACTTACAATGAGCAGTTCTTC
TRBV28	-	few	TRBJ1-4	CASSSQVAEKLFF	TGTGCCAGCAGTTCCCAGGTGGCTGAAAAACTGTTTTTT